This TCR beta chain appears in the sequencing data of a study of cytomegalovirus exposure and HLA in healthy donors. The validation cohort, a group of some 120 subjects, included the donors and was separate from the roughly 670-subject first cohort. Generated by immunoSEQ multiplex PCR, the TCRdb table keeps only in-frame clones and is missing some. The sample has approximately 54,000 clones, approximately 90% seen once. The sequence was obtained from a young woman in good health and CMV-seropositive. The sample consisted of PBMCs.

This chain's CDR3 is CASSLTSGGLYEQYF. CDR3 coding DNA: TGCGCCAGCAGCTTGACTAGCGGGGGGCTCTACGAGCAGTACTTC. This rearrangement joins TRBV5-1 to TRBJ2-7; TRBD2 agrees at 12 bases. The CDR3 runs 15 residues. Germline V gene lookup returns CDR1 SGHRS and CDR2 YFSETQ. Trimming cost V 1 base and J 3 bases; bases outside gene matches: 2.